The source of this T cell receptor (beta chain) is a study of T cells in Graves' hyperthyroidism and ophthalmopathy. Study observations and caveats: Ophthalmopathy was identified by the model a median approximately 6.9 months ahead of onset.

This clonotype was counted at least ten times. Its cognate antigen is unknown. CDR1 MNHNS and CDR2 SASEGT come from the germline V gene. The CDR3 runs to 15 residues. Trimming stripped 1 base from V and 0 bases from J, with 9 bases between. Calling Graves' hyperthyroidism stable meant ophthalmopathy did not progress within 18 months. Thyroid ultrasound, orbital computed tomography, clinical symptoms, and serum thyroxine and TRAb underpinned diagnoses. The PBMCs were sourced from fresh peripheral blood (around 10 ml). Amplified regions were TCR beta CDR3 sequences from RNA transcripts. HTBI primers were employed in a first-round RT-PCR of the TCR CDR3. TCRdb recomputed calls from the multiplex PCR reads with MiXCR, one row per CDR3 protein. The data hold a few hundred thousand distinct CDR3 sequences, with roughly 18% observed a single time.

The V and J genes are TRBV6-1 and TRBJ1-1; D unclear. This receptor was taken from a man aged 35-49 years with Graves' hyperthyroidism. The sequencing sample was made of blood. The CDR3 loop is CASSEGYGLNTEAFF. DNA for the CDR3: TGTGCCAGCAGTGAAGGGTACGGCCTGAACACTGAAGCTTTCTTT.